Listed below are T cell receptor beta chains from one sample, sequenced in a study of T cell responses to AZD1222 COVID-19 vaccine. Method: immunoSEQ multiplex PCR; TCRdb's copy keeps in-frame clones and lacks some. The profile shows about 140,000 clones, nearly 95% of them singletons. The sample in question was peripheral blood, obtained 28 days after the second AZD1222 dose. The source of these receptors is an adult who received the AZD1222 COVID-19 vaccine. The CDR3 runs from the conserved cysteine through the conserved F or W.

>TRBJ2-3|TRBV12-3/TRBV12-4
CASSNSPGLAPYF
>TRBJ2-2|TRBV5-1
CASSFSGTITGELFF
>TRBJ1-6|TRBV11-2
CASSSGSSYNSPLHF
>TRBJ2-7|TRBV28
CASSGDVTRYEQYF
>TRBJ2-7|TRBV7-2
CASSEGGTVGKYF
>TRBJ1-6|TRBV7-9
CASSSANSPLHF
>TRBJ1-5|TRBV19
CASSIDETNQPQHF
>TRBJ1-3|TRBV9
CASSPKGARGNTIYF
>TRBJ1-1|TRBV2
CASRRETNTEAFF
>TRBJ2-3|TRBV9
CASSVLDSTDTQYF
>TRBJ2-2|TRBV4-3
CASSQTGSTGELFF
>TRBJ1-1|TRBV6-5
CASEAPMNTEAFF
>TRBJ1-1|TRBV5-6
CASSSRDRVSFF
>TRBJ2-7|TRBV9
CASSVGGKPYEQYF
>TRBJ2-4|TRBV28
CASSLFMGLAPNIQYF
>TRBJ2-7|TRBV7-2
CASSLVAGGRNYEQYF
>TRBJ2-5|TRBV18
CASSPSLSGIQETQYF
>TRBJ2-1|TRBV19
CASSIRSSGSDEQFF
>TRBJ1-1|TRBV5-6
CASSDAGGADTEAFF
>TRBJ1-3|TRBV28
CASSLRDSSGNTIYF
>TRBJ1-6|TRBV28
CASSLSSGTYNSPLHF
>TRBJ1-3|TRBV30
CAWGGGNTIYF
>TRBJ2-1|TRBV14
CASSLQLAGGNEQFF
>TRBJ1-1|TRBV9
CASSGGNTEAFF
>TRBJ1-1|TRBV19
CASSIGGRMNTEAFF
>TRBJ1-5|TRBV28
CASNSGSEIYSNQPQHF
>TRBJ1-4|TRBV5-6
CASGTGVNEKLFF
>TRBJ2-7|TRBV27
CASSVGLGETYEQYF
>TRBJ1-1|TRBV28
CASTRQTAAEAFF